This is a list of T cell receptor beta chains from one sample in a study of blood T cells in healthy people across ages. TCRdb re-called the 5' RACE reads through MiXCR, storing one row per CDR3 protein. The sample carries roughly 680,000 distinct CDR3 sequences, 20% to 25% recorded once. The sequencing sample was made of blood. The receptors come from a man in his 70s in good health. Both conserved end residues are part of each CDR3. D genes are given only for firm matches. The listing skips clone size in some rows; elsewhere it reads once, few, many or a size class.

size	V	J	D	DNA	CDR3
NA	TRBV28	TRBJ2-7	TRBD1	TGTGCCAGCAGTTTGGGCGGGACAGGGGGCTTCGAGCAGTACTTC	CASSLGGTGGFEQYF
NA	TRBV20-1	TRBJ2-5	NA	TGCAGTGCTAGAGATCAGTGGCAGCAAGAGACCCAGTACTTC	CSARDQWQQETQYF
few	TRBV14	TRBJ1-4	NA	TGTGCCAGCAGCCAAGAACGGGGGGCTCATGAAAAACTGTTTTTT	CASSQERGAHEKLFF
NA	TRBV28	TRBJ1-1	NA	TGTGCCAGCAGGCTACAGGTTCTGAACACTGAAGCTTTCTTT	CASRLQVLNTEAFF
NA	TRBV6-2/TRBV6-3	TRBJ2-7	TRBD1	TGTGCCAGCAGACCCAGTGGGACAGGGGTCTACGAGCAGTACTTC	CASRPSGTGVYEQYF
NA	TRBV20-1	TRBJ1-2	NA	TGCAGTGCTAGGGGGGAACACTATGGCTACACCTTC	CSARGEHYGYTF
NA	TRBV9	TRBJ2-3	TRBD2	TGTGCCAGCAGCGTAGGAGTAGCGGGAGAGTTCGCAGATACGCAGTATTTT	CASSVGVAGEFADTQYF
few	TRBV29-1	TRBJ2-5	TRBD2	TGCAGCGTCCGGACTAGCGCGGGGGAGACCCAGTACTTC	CSVRTSAGETQYF
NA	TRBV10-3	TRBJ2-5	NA	TGTGCCATCAGTGATCACAACCAAGAGACCCAGTACTTC	CAISDHNQETQYF
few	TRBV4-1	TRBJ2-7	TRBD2	TGCGCCAGCAGCCAACCTAGCGGATCCTACGAGCAGTACTTC	CASSQPSGSYEQYF
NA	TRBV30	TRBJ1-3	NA	TGTGCCTGGAAAAGGCCGACCTCTGGAAACACCATATATTTT	CAWKRPTSGNTIYF
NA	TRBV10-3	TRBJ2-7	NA	TGTGCCATCAGTGATATGGGAGCCTACGAGCAGTACTTC	CAISDMGAYEQYF
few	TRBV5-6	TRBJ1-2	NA	TGTGCCAGCAGCCCAGGGTTTGGTAGCTATGGCTACACCTTC	CASSPGFGSYGYTF
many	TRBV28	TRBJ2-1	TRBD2	TGTGCCAGCAGTTTATTGGGACTAGCGGGAGCGGATGAGCAGTTCTTC	CASSLLGLAGADEQFF
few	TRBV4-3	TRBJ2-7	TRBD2	TGCGCCAGCAGCCAAGGGGGGACTAGCGGCTCCTACGAGCAGTACTTC	CASSQGGTSGSYEQYF
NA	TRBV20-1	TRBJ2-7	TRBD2	TGCAGTGCTAGACCTAGCGGGAGATTTGGGGAATCCTACGAGCAGTACTTC	CSARPSGRFGESYEQYF
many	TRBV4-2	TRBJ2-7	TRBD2	TGTGCCAGCAGCCAAGTGACTAGCGGGAGCTACGAGCAGTACTTC	CASSQVTSGSYEQYF
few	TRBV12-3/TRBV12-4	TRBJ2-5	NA	TGTGCCAGCAGTTTACAGGGTATTGAGCAGTACTTC	CASSLQGIEQYF
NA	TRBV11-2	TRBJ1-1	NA	TGTGCCAGCAGCACTACTACGGGGAACACTGAAGCTCTCTTT	CASSTTTGNTEALF
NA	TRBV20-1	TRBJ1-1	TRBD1	TGCAGTGCTAAGGTTAGGGACAGATTGAACACTGAAGCTTTCTTT	CSAKVRDRLNTEAFF
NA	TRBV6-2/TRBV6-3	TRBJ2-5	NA	TGTGCCAGCAGTTACTCTGTAGCGGACCTAGAGACCCAGTACTTC	CASSYSVADLETQYF
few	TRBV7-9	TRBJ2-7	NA	TGTGCCAGCAGCTTTTCCGCAGGGGACTCCTACGAGCAGTACTTC	CASSFSAGDSYEQYF
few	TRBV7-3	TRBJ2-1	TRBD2	TGTGCCAGCAGCCCAGAGCGGGAGCATGAGCAGTTCTTC	CASSPEREHEQFF
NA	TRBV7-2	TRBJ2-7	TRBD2	TGTGCCAGCAGCTCACAAGCGGGAGAGTACGAGCAGTACTTC	CASSSQAGEYEQYF
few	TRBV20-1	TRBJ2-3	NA	TGCAGTGCACCGAGGGGGACCTCCGCCACAGATACGCAGTATTTT	CSAPRGTSATDTQYF
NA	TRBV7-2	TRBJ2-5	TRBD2	TGTGCCAGCAGCCTTAGCGGGAGGGCCGAGACCCAGTACTTC	CASSLSGRAETQYF
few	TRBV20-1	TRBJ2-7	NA	TGCAGTGCCAGAACCCGGGCCTACGAGCAGTACTTC	CSARTRAYEQYF
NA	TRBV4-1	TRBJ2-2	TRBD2	TGCGCCAGCAGCCAAGGACTAGCGGGAGTGCACACCGGGGAGCTGTTTTTT	CASSQGLAGVHTGELFF
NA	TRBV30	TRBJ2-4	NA	TGTGCCTGGAGTGGACAGGCGAAGGTCAAAAACATTCAGTACTTC	CAWSGQAKVKNIQYF
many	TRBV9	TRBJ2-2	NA	TGTGCCAGCAGCGTAGAAGCGTTCACCGGGGAGCTGTTTTTT	CASSVEAFTGELFF
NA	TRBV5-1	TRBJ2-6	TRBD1	TGCGCCAGCAGCTTCGGGGACAGCCTTGGAGGCAACGTCCTGACTTTC	CASSFGDSLGGNVLTF
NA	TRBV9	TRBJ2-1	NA	TGTGCCAGCAGCGTGGGGTCTAGTGGCCTGGGGGAGCAGTTCTTC	CASSVGSSGLGEQFF
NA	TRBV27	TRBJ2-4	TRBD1	TGTGCCAGCAGTTCCACAGGGGGCTTTGCCAAAAACATTCAGTACTTC	CASSSTGGFAKNIQYF